This section outlines one TCR beta chain sequence together with its context. These data come from a study of blood T cell repertoires in COVID-19. Study information: Sites across the United States, Italy and Spain contributed samples from acute and convalescent COVID-19. PBMCs, B-cell-depleted T cells, or T cells provided the cDNA or gDNA that made up the material.

In the original analysis: Amplification with reference gene primers provided the estimates of nucleated cell counts. Repertoires were generated with immunoSEQ multiplex PCR, while TCRdb's copy carries only in-frame clones and drops some. The DNA gave D and trimming, while V, J and clone size come from that table. The sample consists of 100,000 to 150,000 clones, 70% to 75% of them appearing once. This CDR3 is 13 amino acids long. Trimming removed 0 bases from V and 8 bases from J, with 10 bases in between. Per the germline V gene, CDR1 is SGHDN and CDR2 is FVKESK. Sequencing was done on a sample of peripheral blood. This sequence joins TRBV14 and TRBJ1-2; the D is unclear. This sequence originates from a man aged 60 to 75 with acute or convalescent COVID-19. CDR3 DNA: TGTGCCAGCAGCCAAGACCGGGTGCGGGGCTACACCTTC. Translated, it gives CASSQDRVRGYTF.